This is a list of T cell receptor beta chains from one sample in a study of blood T cell repertoires in COVID-19. The protocol was immunoSEQ multiplex PCR, while the TCRdb copy is restricted to in-frame clones and leaves out a portion. The sample carries fewer than 130,000 clones, 85% to 90% recorded once. The sample was peripheral blood. The receptors shown here come from a woman older than 75 with acute or convalescent COVID-19. Each CDR3 is given with its conserved first and last residue. D genes are given only for firm matches. Where a row states a size, it is once, few, many or the class of an expanded clone; other rows omit it.

TRBV27	TRBJ2-7	-	TRBD1	CASSLSNRGRGYEQYF	TGTGCCAGCAGTTTATCAAACAGGGGGCGGGGGTACGAGCAGTACTTC
TRBV19	TRBJ1-6	-	TRBD1	CASSLSPGGPSPLHF	TGTGCCAGTAGCTTATCGCCAGGGGGCCCTTCACCCCTCCACTTT
TRBV28	TRBJ2-2	-	-	CASSSRRTGELFF	TGTGCCAGCAGTTCCCGCAGGACCGGGGAGCTGTTTTTT
TRBV5-1	TRBJ2-3	-	TRBD1	CASRHRGQDTDTQYF	TGCGCCAGCAGGCACAGGGGGCAAGATACAGATACGCAGTATTTT
TRBV6-1	TRBJ1-2	-	-	CASSEVQGGFGGYTF	TGTGCCAGCAGTGAAGTCCAGGGAGGGTTCGGTGGCTACACCTTC
TRBV29-1	TRBJ1-2	-	-	CSVDRAWGYTF	TGCAGCGTTGACAGGGCATGGGGCTACACCTTC
TRBV6-5	TRBJ1-5	-	TRBD1	CASRRDRTNQPQHF	TGTGCCAGCAGAAGGGACAGGACAAATCAGCCCCAGCATTTT
TRBV4-1	TRBJ2-2	few	TRBD2	CASSQVVSGGTNTGELFF	TGCGCCAGCAGCCAAGTAGTTAGCGGGGGGACAAACACCGGGGAGCTGTTTTTT
TRBV7-2	TRBJ1-1	-	-	CASSKQVNTEAFF	TGTGCCAGCAGCAAACAGGTGAACACTGAAGCTTTCTTT
TRBV7-6	TRBJ1-2	-	TRBD1	CASSPSGQGNYGYTF	TGTGCCAGCAGCCCCTCCGGACAGGGTAACTATGGCTACACCTTC
TRBV7-6	TRBJ1-1	-	-	CASSLEAAGLGEAFF	TGTGCCAGCAGCTTAGAGGCGGCAGGGTTGGGTGAAGCTTTCTTT
TRBV19	TRBJ2-2	-	-	CASSNRPGTGELFF	TGTGCCAGTAGTAATCGCCCCGGCACCGGGGAGCTGTTTTTT
TRBV20-1	TRBJ1-5	-	-	CSASRGTSNQPQHF	TGCAGTGCTAGTCGGGGAACCAGCAATCAGCCCCAGCATTTT
TRBV11-2	TRBJ1-5	few	-	CASSVGQHSNQPQHF	TGTGCCAGCAGCGTGGGACAACATAGCAATCAGCCCCAGCATTTT
TRBV19	TRBJ2-3	-	TRBD1	CASGGTGVPDTQYF	TGTGCCAGTGGTGGGACAGGAGTTCCAGATACGCAGTATTTT
TRBV5-1	TRBJ1-5	-	-	CASSLGQSNQPQHF	TGCGCCAGCAGCCTTGGACAGAGCAATCAGCCCCAGCATTTT
TRBV3-1/TRBV3-2	TRBJ1-3	few	TRBD1	CASSPPTGVGNTIYF	TGTGCCAGCAGCCCCCCGACAGGGGTTGGAAACACCATATATTTT
TRBV19	TRBJ2-1	-	-	CASSEYREYNEQFF	TGTGCCAGTAGTGAGTACAGAGAGTACAATGAGCAGTTCTTC
TRBV30	TRBJ2-1	-	TRBD1	CAWSGTQGVLYNEQFF	TGTGCCTGGAGCGGAACCCAGGGGGTTCTCTACAATGAGCAGTTCTTC
TRBV18	TRBJ1-4	-	-	CASSPRRYEKLFF	TGTGCCAGCTCACCAAGGAGGTATGAAAAACTGTTTTTT
TRBV18	TRBJ2-3	-	TRBD1	CASSPRSIRTGPTDTQYF	TGTGCCAGCTCACCAAGAAGTATACGGACAGGCCCCACAGATACGCAGTATTTT
TRBV29-1	TRBJ2-2	-	TRBD1	CSFLTGGRTGELFF	TGCAGCTTCCTCACAGGGGGCAGGACCGGGGAGCTGTTTTTT
TRBV6-2/TRBV6-3	TRBJ1-5	few	TRBD1	CASSSRGRDQPQHF	TGTGCCAGCAGTTCCAGGGGGCGAGATCAGCCCCAGCATTTT
TRBV9	TRBJ2-7	-	TRBD1	CASSGTGSSYEQYF	TGTGCCAGCAGCGGGACAGGTTCCTCCTACGAGCAGTACTTC
TRBV5-1	TRBJ1-1	-	-	CASSRSTGLGAFF	TGCGCCAGCAGCAGATCGACAGGTCTAGGAGCTTTCTTT
TRBV3-1/TRBV3-2	TRBJ1-2	-	TRBD1	CASSQDRTGLRSYGYTF	TGTGCCAGCAGCCAAGATCGGACAGGCCTAAGGTCCTATGGCTACACCTTC
TRBV2	TRBJ1-1	-	-	CASKMNLGGRTEAFF	TGTGCCAGCAAAATGAATTTAGGGGGACGCACTGAAGCTTTCTTT
TRBV11-3	TRBJ2-5	-	-	CASSLGARDQETQYF	TGTGCCAGCAGCTTAGGAGCCAGGGACCAAGAGACCCAGTACTTC
TRBV7-8	TRBJ2-1	-	-	CASYEVGAAVAYNEQFF	TGTGCCAGCTACGAGGTGGGGGCGGCAGTCGCCTACAATGAGCAGTTCTTC
TRBV12-3/TRBV12-4	TRBJ2-7	once	-	CASSFQDNYEQYF	TGTGCCAGCAGTTTCCAGGACAACTACGAGCAGTACTTC
TRBV19	TRBJ1-1	-	TRBD1	CASSRGTTGGSRPNEAFF	TGTGCCTCTTCCAGGGGGACTACAGGGGGTTCGAGGCCGAATGAAGCTTTCTTT
TRBV29-1	TRBJ1-4	-	-	CSVWGGGEKLFF	TGCAGCGTTTGGGGAGGAGGCGAAAAACTGTTTTTT
TRBV5-1	TRBJ2-1	-	TRBD1	CASSLTGEVYNEQFF	TGCGCCAGCAGCTTGACAGGGGAAGTTTACAATGAGCAGTTCTTC
TRBV7-9	TRBJ2-7	-	TRBD1	CASSPSLDRAYEQYF	TGTGCCAGCAGCCCGAGCCTAGACAGGGCCTACGAGCAGTACTTC
TRBV7-2	TRBJ2-7	-	TRBD1	CASSLGGTGVMTYEQYF	TGTGCCAGCAGCTTAGGAGGGACAGGGGTAATGACGTACGAGCAGTACTTC
TRBV2	TRBJ2-7	-	TRBD1	CASRYSGTGEFYEQYF	TGTGCCAGCAGATACTCCGGGACAGGAGAATTTTACGAGCAGTACTTC
TRBV5-1	TRBJ2-3	-	TRBD1	CASSLQGGWTDTQYF	TGCGCCAGCAGCTTACAGGGGGGTTGGACAGATACGCAGTATTTT
TRBV27	TRBJ1-1	-	-	CASSFLPPRRTTGTEAFF	TGTGCCAGCAGTTTCCTACCCCCCCGACGGACTACGGGGACTGAAGCTTTCTTT
TRBV10-3	TRBJ2-5	-	-	CAISGGAGGKIQETQYF	TGTGCCATCAGTGGCGGGGCAGGGGGTAAGATTCAGGAGACCCAGTACTTC
TRBV30	TRBJ1-6	-	TRBD1	CAWGTAQSPLHF	TGTGCCTGGGGGACAGCTCAATCACCCCTCCACTTT
TRBV9	TRBJ2-7	-	-	CASSVATGEQYF	TGTGCCAGCAGCGTAGCAACCGGCGAGCAGTACTTC
TRBV2	TRBJ1-2	-	TRBD1	CASRRQGNGNGYTF	TGTGCCAGCAGACGACAGGGTAACGGGAATGGCTACACCTTC
TRBV5-4	TRBJ2-5	-	TRBD1	CASSYGDRVETQYF	TGTGCCAGCAGCTATGGGGACAGGGTCGAGACCCAGTACTTC
TRBV5-6	TRBJ1-5	-	-	CASSGRGEGQPQHF	TGTGCCAGCAGCGGGCGCGGGGAGGGTCAGCCCCAGCATTTT
TRBV28	TRBJ2-3	-	-	CASSLGIHYTDTQYF	TGTGCCAGCAGTTTGGGTATTCACTACACAGATACGCAGTATTTT
TRBV5-1	TRBJ1-4	-	-	CASSYRQASTNEKLFF	TGCGCCAGCAGCTATAGACAGGCCTCAACTAATGAAAAACTGTTTTTT